This TCR beta chain was profiled in a study of T cell responses to AZD1222 COVID-19 vaccine. The method was immunoSEQ multiplex PCR; TCRdb's version includes in-frame clones alone and lacks a portion of them. The sample has over 120,000 clones; about 86% are singletons. Germline CDR1 SGHRS, CDR2 YFSETQ. The CDR3 is 16 amino acids. Second doses at about 4 or about 12 weeks were pooled. A remark on this clone: An end of the junction does not agree with germline; a read error may underlie this.

This specimen was peripheral blood, taken 28 days after the second AZD1222 dose. The clonotype originates from an adult who received the AZD1222 COVID-19 vaccine. The chain links TRBV5-1 to TRBJ2-2, with 9 nucleotides matching TRBD2. Here the CDR3 reads CASRFTSGFNTGELFF. The CDR3 DNA reads as TGCGCCAGCCGCTTTACTAGCGGGTTTAACACCGGGGAGCTGTTTTTT.